These 17 T cell receptor beta chains share one sample of origin, sequenced in a study of blood T cell repertoires in COVID-19. Produced via immunoSEQ multiplex PCR; TCRdb's table is partial and in-frame only. Of 300,000 to 350,000 clones in the sample, 87% were seen once. Material for sequencing was PBMCs or T cells enriched from blood (not recorded which). These receptors originate from a woman aged 25 to 39 who had recovered from COVID-19.

The rearrangement links TRBV7-2 to TRBJ1-1; D unclear. Trimming took 11 bases from V and 1 from J, leaving 14 bases between them. Germline lookup yields CDR1 SGHTA and CDR2 FQGNSA. The CDR3 is made up of 13 amino acids. The CDR3 sequence: CAGSRNPNTEAFF. As DNA, the CDR3 is TGTGCCGGATCGCGGAACCCGAACACTGAAGCTTTCTTT.

The J gene is TRBJ2-5, the V gene TRBV18; a possible D gene is TRBD1 (5 bases). The CDR3 sequence is 12 residues long. CDR1 and CDR2 (germline): KGHSH, LQKENI. Trimming stripped 6 bases from V and 5 bases from J, with 10 bases between. CDR3 amino acids: CASSDTRETQYF. CDR3 bases: TGTGCCAGCTCGGACACTCGGGAGACCCAGTACTTC.

This clone was recorded only once. V usage is TRBV4-1 and J usage is TRBJ2-4; 7 positions match TRBD1. The CDR3 extends over 22 amino acids. The germline V gene encodes CDR1 MGHRA and CDR2 YSYEKL. J was trimmed by 0 bases and V by 1 base; bases with no gene match: 21. CDR3 sequence reads: CASSQVLSALGPGQLAKNIQYF. As DNA, the CDR3 is TGCGCCAGCAGCCAAGTTTTGTCGGCGCTAGGTCCGGGACAGCTAGCCAAAAACATTCAGTACTTC.

The chain is built from TRBV6-4 and TRBJ2-1; maybe TRBD2 (7 bases). Trimming took off 0 bases at V and 4 bases at J, with 13 bases between the two ends. This CDR3 spans 16 amino acids. The germline V gene has CDR1 MRHNA and CDR2 SNTAGT. The CDR3 DNA reads as TGTGCCAGCAGTGACTCAGGGCGGGGGCTTTACAATGAGCAGTTCTTC. Translation gives CASSDSGRGLYNEQFF.

This rearrangement joins TRBV24-1 to TRBJ2-7; 9 bases match TRBD1. Germline lookup yields CDR1 KGHDR and CDR2 SFDVKD. Germline trimming cut 4 bases from V and 1 base from J; bases unmatched to any gene: 10. The CDR3 loop spans 17 amino acids. The CDR3 nucleotides are TGTGCCACCAGTGACCCGAAGACCGGGACAGGGTCCTACGAGCAGTACTTC. Translation: CATSDPKTGTGSYEQYF.

This sequence joins TRBV5-1 and TRBJ1-4; maybe TRBD1 (5 bases). The CDR3 runs 15 residues. CDR1 is SGHRS and CDR2 is YFSETQ in the germline V gene. V lost 4 bases, J lost 3 bases, and 13 bases lay in between. The CDR3 bases are TGCGCCAGCAGCCTGGCAGGGACTCCTAATGAAAAACTGTTTTTT. This encodes CASSLAGTPNEKLFF.

The rearrangement uses TRBV4-1 and TRBJ1-3, with D possibly matching TRBD1 (5 bases). Germline CDR1 MGHRA, CDR2 YSYEKL. The V end was cut by 0 bases, the J end by 2 bases, with 8 bases between. The CDR3 extends over 15 amino acids. CDR3 sequence (DNA): TGCGCCAGCAGCCAAGAAGGGACTACTGGAAACACCATATATTTT. It yields the protein CASSQEGTTGNTIYF.

J is TRBJ1-4 and V is TRBV15; D perhaps matches TRBD1 (6 bases). Germline V gene data show CDR1 as LNHNV and CDR2 as YYDKDF (reference sequence). The CDR3 sequence is 15 residues long. Trimming removed 0 bases at V and 6 bases at J, with 11 bases between. CDR3 residues: CATSRDSGVDEKLFF. CDR3 bases: TGTGCCACCAGCAGAGATTCAGGGGTGGATGAAAAACTGTTTTTT.

The V call is TRBV5-4, the J call TRBJ2-2, with 15 bases aligning to TRBD2. V was clipped by 4 bases and J by 3 bases; unmatched bases: 4. Germline V gene data show CDR1 as SGHNT and CDR2 as YYREEE (reference sequence). This CDR3 is 17 amino acids long. Written as DNA, the CDR3 is TGTGCCAGCAGCACCGGGACTAGCGGGGGGTACACCGGGGAGCTGTTTTTT. It translates to CASSTGTSGGYTGELFF.

This chain links TRBV27 with TRBJ1-6; 9 positions match TRBD1. This CDR3 is 16 amino acids long. Germline loops: CDR1 MNHEY, CDR2 SMNVEV (reference sequence). V was pared by 6 bases and J by 7 bases, with 10 bases of the junction left unmatched. This chain's CDR3 is CASRTTGGTGNSPLHF. The CDR3 DNA is TGTGCCAGCAGGACCACCGGGGGGACAGGGAATTCACCCCTCCACTTT.

This chain's CDR3 is CASSPFGGARGNTIYF. The CDR3 DNA follows: TGTGCCAGCAGCCCCTTCGGGGGGGCGCGTGGAAACACCATATATTTT. The rearrangement joins TRBV3-1 (or the pseudogene TRBV3-2) to TRBJ1-3; D possibly corresponds to TRBD1 (6 bases). CDR3 length: 16 amino acids. Per the germline V gene, CDR1 is LGHDT and CDR2 is YNNKEL (reference sequence). Trimming stripped 4 bases from V and 3 bases from J, with 16 bases between.

This clone was counted only a few times. The V and J genes are TRBV3-1 (or the pseudogene TRBV3-2) and TRBJ2-1, with 10 bases fitting TRBD2. J was trimmed by 4 bases and V by 0 bases; bases with no gene match: 9. This CDR3 is built from 18 residues. Germline CDR1 reads LGHDT; CDR2 reads YNNKEL (reference sequence). The CDR3 DNA reads as TGTGCCAGCAGCCAAGATCGGTTCCAGCGGGGGGGATACAATGAGCAGTTCTTC. Its protein is CASSQDRFQRGGYNEQFF.

The rearrangement links TRBV7-6 to TRBJ2-3, with TRBD2 identical over 12 bases. Unmatched junction bases numbered 5, after V lost 5 bases and J lost 2 bases. The CDR3 contains 16 residues. Germline values: CDR1 SGHVS, CDR2 FNYEAQ. CDR3 in DNA: TGTGCCAGCAGCATACTAGCGGGGGGTTACACAGATACGCAGTATTTT. This encodes CASSILAGGYTDTQYF.

The chain has TRBV29-1 and TRBJ1-1; TRBD1 agrees at 7 bases. The CDR3 is 13 residues long. After removal of 7 bases from V and 3 bases from J, the junction contained 8 bases not matched to a gene. Per the germline V gene, CDR1 is SQVTM and CDR2 is ANQGSEA. CDR3 coding DNA: TGCAGCGGGAAGACAGGGTTAGACACTGAAGCTTTCTTT. It codes for CSGKTGLDTEAFF.

V usage is TRBV5-1 and J usage is TRBJ1-4; D is unclear. Trimming stripped 3 bases from V and 3 bases from J, with 12 bases between. CDR1 is SGHRS, CDR2 YFSETQ, per germline. This CDR3 is 15 amino acids long. The chain's CDR3 is CASSSDGWANEKLFF. The DNA for the CDR3 is TGCGCCAGCAGCTCTGACGGGTGGGCTAATGAAAAACTGTTTTTT.

This clone was observed a single time. The V gene is TRBV5-1, the J gene TRBJ1-1, with no clear D. The V gene's germline CDR1 is SGHRS and CDR2 YFSETQ. Trimming shortened V by 4 bases and J by 0 bases, and 13 bases separated the two germline ends. The CDR3 loop spans 15 amino acids. CDR3 bases: TGCGCCAGCAGCCAATTGCCGGGAATGAACACTGAAGCTTTCTTT. Protein sequence: CASSQLPGMNTEAFF.

This rearrangement joins TRBV4-1 to TRBJ1-1; D is perhaps TRBD1 (5 bases). Trimming removed 2 bases from V and 1 base from J, with 8 bases in between. The CDR3 length is 14 residues. Germline assignment: CDR1 MGHRA and CDR2 YSYEKL. The DNA for the CDR3 is TGCGCCAGCAGCCAATCAACAGGGAACACTGAAGCTTTCTTT. It codes for CASSQSTGNTEAFF.